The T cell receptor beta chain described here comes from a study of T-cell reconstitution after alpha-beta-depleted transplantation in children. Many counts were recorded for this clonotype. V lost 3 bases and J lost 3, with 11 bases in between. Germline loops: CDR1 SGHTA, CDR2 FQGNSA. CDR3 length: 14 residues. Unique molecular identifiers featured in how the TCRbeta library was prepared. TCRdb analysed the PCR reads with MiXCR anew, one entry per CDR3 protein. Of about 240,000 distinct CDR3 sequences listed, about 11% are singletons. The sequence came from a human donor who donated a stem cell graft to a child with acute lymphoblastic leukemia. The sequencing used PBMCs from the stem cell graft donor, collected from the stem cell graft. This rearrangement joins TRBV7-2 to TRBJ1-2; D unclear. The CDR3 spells CASSFQTSDYGYTF. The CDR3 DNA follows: TGTGCCAGCAGCTTTCAGACCTCAGACTATGGCTACACCTTC.